These T cell receptor beta chains were read from a single sample in a study of T-cell reconstitution after alpha-beta-depleted transplantation in children. One entry per CDR3 protein results from TCRdb running MiXCR on the PCR reads. The data hold 500,000 to 750,000 distinct CDR3 sequences, with 25% to 30% observed a single time. The sample in question was PBMCs, obtained before TCRalphabeta/CD19-depleted stem cell transplant. The receptors were sampled from a boy under two years old with Wiskott-Aldrich syndrome, due to receive a stem cell transplant. The CDR3 runs from the conserved cysteine through the conserved F or W. D genes are given only for firm matches. Clone sizes are given selectively: once, few, many, or a class where the clone is expanded.

d_call,j_call,v_call,clone_size,cdr3_nt,cdr3_aa
.,TRBJ1-1,TRBV28,few,TGTGCCAGCAGTTTACCAGCGAACACTGAAGCTTTCTTT,CASSLPANTEAFF
TRBD2,TRBJ2-1,TRBV3-1,.,TGTGCCAGCAGCCAAACGGGGGGAGTCTACAATGAGCAGTTCTTC,CASSQTGGVYNEQFF
.,TRBJ2-2,TRBV10-3,many,TGTGCCATCAGCCCGAACACCGGGGAGCTGTTTTTT,CAISPNTGELFF
TRBD2,TRBJ2-2,TRBV18,.,TGTGCCAGCTCACCGATCGGCGGCGGGAGTCCCACCGGGGAGCTGTTTTTT,CASSPIGGGSPTGELFF
.,TRBJ2-3,TRBV20-1,.,TGCAGTGCTATAGCGGTAACTAGCACAGATACGCAGTATTTT,CSAIAVTSTDTQYF
.,TRBJ2-3,TRBV20-1,.,TGCAGTGCTAGTCCCGGGGAGAAAATCGATACGCAGTATTTT,CSASPGEKIDTQYF
.,TRBJ2-2,TRBV24-1,.,TGTGCCACCAGTGAAATCGGGCGGGGCCTCACCGGGGAGCTGTTTTTT,CATSEIGRGLTGELFF
.,TRBJ2-5,TRBV5-1,few,TGCGCCAGCAGCCCCTCAGGGCGGAGGGGGGAGACCCAGTACTTC,CASSPSGRRGETQYF
.,TRBJ2-1,TRBV20-1,.,TGCAGTGCTAGAGGGCTAGAGGTGGATAATGAGCAGTTCTTC,CSARGLEVDNEQFF
TRBD2,TRBJ2-2,TRBV12-3/TRBV12-4,many,TGTGCCAGCAGCCCCCGACTAGCGGGGGCCGGGGAGCTGTTTTTT,CASSPRLAGAGELFF
.,TRBJ2-7,TRBV5-1,.,TGCGCCAGCAGCTTGGGGACTCTGCCGTTTAGCGAGCAGTACTTC,CASSLGTLPFSEQYF
.,TRBJ2-5,TRBV29-1,few,TGCAGCGTTGAAGATTGGGGGGGCATGGAGACCCAGTACTTC,CSVEDWGGMETQYF
TRBD2,TRBJ2-6,TRBV24-1,.,TGTGCCACCAGTGTACGGGGGGCTGGGGCCAACGTCCTGACTTTC,CATSVRGAGANVLTF
.,TRBJ1-4,TRBV20-1,.,TGCAGTGCTCTTGTAGGGGAAAAACTGTTTTTT,CSALVGEKLFF
TRBD2,TRBJ2-5,TRBV4-2,few,TGTGCCAGCAGCCAAAAGGGACTAGTGGACTTCCAAGAGACCCAGTACTTC,CASSQKGLVDFQETQYF
.,TRBJ2-7,TRBV12-3/TRBV12-4,.,TGTGCCAGCAGTCATAGGCCAACCTACGAGCAGTACTTC,CASSHRPTYEQYF
.,TRBJ2-3,TRBV28,few,TGTGCCAGCAGTCAGGGTATGAATACGCAGTATTTT,CASSQGMNTQYF
.,TRBJ2-7,TRBV5-6,.,TGTGCCAGCAGCAGGCGGGCCCGGAGGGCGGACGAGCAGTACTTC,CASSRRARRADEQYF
TRBD2,TRBJ2-1,TRBV4-1,.,TGCGCCAGCAGCCAAGTTTCTGGGACTAGCGGGTGGGCGTCCTACAATGAGCAGTTCTTC,CASSQVSGTSGWASYNEQFF
TRBD2,TRBJ2-5,TRBV3-1,.,TGTGCCAGCAGCCAAGGGGTTCGCGCGGGAGGAGAGACCCAGTACTTC,CASSQGVRAGGETQYF
TRBD2,TRBJ2-1,TRBV28,.,TGTGCCAGCAGTCCCCGACTAGCGCTAACTTTC,CASSPRLALTF
.,TRBJ2-7,TRBV29-1,.,TGCAGCGTTGTGGCCACCTCCTACGAGCAGTACTTC,CSVVATSYEQYF
.,TRBJ2-3,TRBV7-8,.,TGTGCCAGCAGCTTTACCTACAGGGCAGATACGCAGTATTTT,CASSFTYRADTQYF
.,TRBJ2-3,TRBV5-1,few,TGCGCCAGCAGGGGGGCGGGCACCACAGATACGCAGTATTTT,CASRGAGTTDTQYF
.,TRBJ2-3,TRBV2,few,TGTGCCAGCGCGGGGCTCATGGGGGCAGATACGCAGTATTTT,CASAGLMGADTQYF
.,TRBJ1-1,TRBV27,.,TGTGCCAGCATCTCCCGTGGATCTAATAACACTGAAGCTTTCTTT,CASISRGSNNTEAFF
TRBD1,TRBJ2-1,TRBV20-1,.,TGCAGTGCTAGAAAAGTAGGGACAGGGGACAATGAGCAGTTCTTC,CSARKVGTGDNEQFF
.,TRBJ2-1,TRBV20-1,few,TGCAGTGCTAGAACTCCCAAATACAATGAGCAGTTCTTC,CSARTPKYNEQFF
.,TRBJ2-1,TRBV29-1,few,TGCAGCGTTGTCTCCGGGAGTCATGAGCAGTTCTTC,CSVVSGSHEQFF
TRBD1,TRBJ2-3,TRBV20-1,few,TGCAGTGCTCGGCCAGGGGGCAGGGATACGCAGTATTTT,CSARPGGRDTQYF
.,TRBJ2-1,TRBV9,few,TGTGCCAGCAGCACCCGATTAGACATTGAGCAGTTCTTC,CASSTRLDIEQFF
.,TRBJ2-7,TRBV20-1,few,TGCAGTGCTAGAGTCCAGGAAAGAAACGAGCAGTACTTC,CSARVQERNEQYF
TRBD1,TRBJ1-5,TRBV5-6,few,TGTGCCAGCAGCAAGGACAGGGGGAACAATCAGCCCCAGCATTTT,CASSKDRGNNQPQHF
.,TRBJ1-5,TRBV10-3,few,TGTGCCATCAGTGATTCCGAGGGCAATCAGCCCCAGCATTTT,CAISDSEGNQPQHF
TRBD1,TRBJ2-3,TRBV5-1,few,TGCGCCAGCAGCTTTAAACAGGGGAACACAGATACGCAGTATTTT,CASSFKQGNTDTQYF
TRBD1,TRBJ1-3,TRBV5-1,few,TGCGCCAGCAGCTTTCCGGCGGGACAGGGGATAAACACCATATATTTT,CASSFPAGQGINTIYF
.,TRBJ2-7,TRBV27,few,TGTGCCAGCAGCCTATGGGGACGCTCCTACGAGCAGTACTTC,CASSLWGRSYEQYF
TRBD2,TRBJ2-7,TRBV28,.,TGTGCCAGCAGTTTACCGCTTTGGACTAGCGGGAGATTCTTGGGCTACGAGCAGTACTTC,CASSLPLWTSGRFLGYEQYF
TRBD1,TRBJ1-4,TRBV4-2,.,TGTGCCAGCAGCTCGAACACAGGGGGGCGGGCTGAAAAACTGTTTTTT,CASSSNTGGRAEKLFF
TRBD2,TRBJ2-7,TRBV29-1,.,TGCAGCGTGGAGGGACTAGCGGGGTACGAGCAGTACTTC,CSVEGLAGYEQYF
.,TRBJ2-7,TRBV5-1,.,TGCGCCAGCAGCTTGGGTTTCTTAGCCTACGAGCAGTACTTC,CASSLGFLAYEQYF
TRBD2,TRBJ2-5,TRBV7-9,.,TGTGCCAGCACCCCTAGCGGAGGGGAGACCCAGTACTTC,CASTPSGGETQYF
.,TRBJ2-2,TRBV28,.,TGTGCCTCCAACCGGGGAGGAGACACCGGGGAGCTGTTTTTT,CASNRGGDTGELFF
.,TRBJ2-3,TRBV5-1,many,TGTGCCAGCAGCTTAGGATCCGGAAGCACAGATACGCAGTATTTT,CASSLGSGSTDTQYF
TRBD2,TRBJ2-1,TRBV12-3/TRBV12-4,.,TGTGCCAGCTGGACTAGCGGGAGGGCTTGGACCTACAATGAGCAGTTCTTC,CASWTSGRAWTYNEQFF
.,TRBJ2-7,TRBV5-6,once,TGTGCCAGCAGCCGCGGACCCGGGACCTCCTACGAGCAGTACTTC,CASSRGPGTSYEQYF
TRBD2,TRBJ2-1,TRBV5-1,few,TGCGCCAGCAGTCCCCGACTAGCGGGAGGGACCTACAATGAGCAGTTCTTC,CASSPRLAGGTYNEQFF
TRBD2,TRBJ2-3,TRBV18,few,TGTGCCAGCTCACCCGGACTAGCGGGAGTCACAGATACGCAGTATTTT,CASSPGLAGVTDTQYF